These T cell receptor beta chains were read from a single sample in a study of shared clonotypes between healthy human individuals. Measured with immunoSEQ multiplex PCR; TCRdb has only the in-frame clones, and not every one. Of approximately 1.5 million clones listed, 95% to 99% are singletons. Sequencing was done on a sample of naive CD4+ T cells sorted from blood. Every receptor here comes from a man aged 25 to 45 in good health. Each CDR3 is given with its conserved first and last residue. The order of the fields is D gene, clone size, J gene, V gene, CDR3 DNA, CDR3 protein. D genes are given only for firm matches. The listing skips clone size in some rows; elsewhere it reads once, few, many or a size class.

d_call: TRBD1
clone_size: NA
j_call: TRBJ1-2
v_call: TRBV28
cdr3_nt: TGTGCCACCGGCATAATTACAGGGGCATATGGCTACACCTTC
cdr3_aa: CATGIITGAYGYTF

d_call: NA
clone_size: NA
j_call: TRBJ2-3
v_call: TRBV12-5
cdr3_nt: TGTGCTAGTGGTGGGGCTAGCAGAACAGATACGCAGTATTTT
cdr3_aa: CASGGASRTDTQYF

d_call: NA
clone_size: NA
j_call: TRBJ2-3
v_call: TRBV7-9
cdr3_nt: TGTGCCAGCAGCTTTGGGGCCACAGATACGCAGTATTTT
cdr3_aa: CASSFGATDTQYF

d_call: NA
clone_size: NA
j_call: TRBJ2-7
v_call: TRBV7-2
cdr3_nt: TGTGCCAGCAGCTTATCCGGGCGCCTGGCAGAGCAGTACTTC
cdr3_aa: CASSLSGRLAEQYF

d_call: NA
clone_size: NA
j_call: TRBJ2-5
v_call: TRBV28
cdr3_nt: TGTGCCAGCAGTTTTCAGGACAGCCAAGAGACCCAGTACTTC
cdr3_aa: CASSFQDSQETQYF

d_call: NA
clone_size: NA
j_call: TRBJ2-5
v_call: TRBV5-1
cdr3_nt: TGCGCCAGCAGCGGGGCTAAACAAGAGACCCAGTACTTC
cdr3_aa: CASSGAKQETQYF

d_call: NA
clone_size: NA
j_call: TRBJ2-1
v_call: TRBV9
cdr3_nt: TGTGCCAGCAGCGTAGCTAGCGCTTACAATGAGCAGTTCTTC
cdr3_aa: CASSVASAYNEQFF

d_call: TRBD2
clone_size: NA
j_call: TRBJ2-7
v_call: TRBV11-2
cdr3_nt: TGTGCCAGCAGCTTAGGGGTCAGGGAGGGGCAGTACTTC
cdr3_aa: CASSLGVREGQYF

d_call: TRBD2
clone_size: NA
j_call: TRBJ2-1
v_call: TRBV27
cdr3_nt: TGTGCCAGCAGTATACTGGGACTAGCGGGGAATGAGCAGTTCTTC
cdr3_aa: CASSILGLAGNEQFF

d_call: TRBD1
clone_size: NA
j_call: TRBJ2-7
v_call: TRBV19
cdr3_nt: TGTGCCAGTAGTATAGCGGGACAGGGGCCCTACGAGCAGTACTTC
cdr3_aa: CASSIAGQGPYEQYF

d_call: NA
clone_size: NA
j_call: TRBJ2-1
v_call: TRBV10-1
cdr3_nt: TGCGCCAGCAGCCAGGGTTACTCCTACAATGAGCAGTTCTTC
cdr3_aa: CASSQGYSYNEQFF

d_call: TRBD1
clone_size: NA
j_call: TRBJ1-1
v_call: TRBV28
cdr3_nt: TGTGCCAGCAGGACCCGTGACAGGGTGAACACTGAAGCTTTCTTT
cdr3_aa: CASRTRDRVNTEAFF

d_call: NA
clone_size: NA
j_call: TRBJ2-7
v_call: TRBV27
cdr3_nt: TGTGCCAGCAGTTCTTCCTACGAGCAGTACTTC
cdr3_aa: CASSSSYEQYF

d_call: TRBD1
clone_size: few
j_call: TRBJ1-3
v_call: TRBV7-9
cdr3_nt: TGTGCCAGCAGCCGGGACAGCTCTGGAAACACCATATATTTT
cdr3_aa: CASSRDSSGNTIYF

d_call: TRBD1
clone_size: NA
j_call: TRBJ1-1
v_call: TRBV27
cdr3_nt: TGTGCCAGCAGTTTCCGGACAGGCCAGAACACTGAAGCTTTCTTT
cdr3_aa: CASSFRTGQNTEAFF

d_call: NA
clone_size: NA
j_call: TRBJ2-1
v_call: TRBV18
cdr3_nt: TGTGCCAGCTCCCTAAATCGGATAGGCAATGAGCAGTTCTTC
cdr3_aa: CASSLNRIGNEQFF

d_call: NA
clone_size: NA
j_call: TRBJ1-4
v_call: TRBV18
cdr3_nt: TGTGCCAGCTCACCGAAAGACAGGACGCAGAATGAAAAACTGTTTTTT
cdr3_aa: CASSPKDRTQNEKLFF

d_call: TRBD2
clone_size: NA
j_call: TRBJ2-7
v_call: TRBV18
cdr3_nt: TGTGCCAGCTCACCACTCGGACTAGCAGACTACGAGCAGTACTTC
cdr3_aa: CASSPLGLADYEQYF

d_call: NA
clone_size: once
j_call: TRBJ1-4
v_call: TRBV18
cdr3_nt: TGTGCCAGCTCACCCCCAAGGGGTGGAGGGCAGCGTAATGAAAAACTGTTTTTT
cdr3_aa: CASSPPRGGGQRNEKLFF

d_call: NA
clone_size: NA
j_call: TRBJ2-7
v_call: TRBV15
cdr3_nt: TGTGCCACCAGCAGGAGGTCCCTTGAGGACGAGCAGTACTTC
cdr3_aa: CATSRRSLEDEQYF

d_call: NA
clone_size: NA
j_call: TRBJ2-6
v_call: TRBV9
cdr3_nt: TGTGCCAGCAGCGTAGCCGCAGTCGCTGACGTCCTGACTTTC
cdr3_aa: CASSVAAVADVLTF

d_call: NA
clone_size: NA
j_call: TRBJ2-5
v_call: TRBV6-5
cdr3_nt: TGTGCCAGCAGTTCGGGATTCCGAAGGGAGACCCAGTACTTC
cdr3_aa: CASSSGFRRETQYF

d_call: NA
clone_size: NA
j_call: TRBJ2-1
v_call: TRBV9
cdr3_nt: TGTGCCAGCAGCGTAAGGCGGGCCAGCTCCTACAATGAGCAGTTCTTC
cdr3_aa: CASSVRRASSYNEQFF

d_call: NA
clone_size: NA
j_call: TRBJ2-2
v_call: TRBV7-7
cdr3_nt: TGTGCTAGCAGCTTGGGAGAGACCACCGGGGAGCTGTTTTTT
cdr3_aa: CASSLGETTGELFF

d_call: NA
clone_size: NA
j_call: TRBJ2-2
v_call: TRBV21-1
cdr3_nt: TGTGCCAGCAGCAAAGGTGACAGCCGAACTCGCGGAATAATGCGCCGGGAGCTGTTTTTT
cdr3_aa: CASSKGDSRTRGIMRRELFF

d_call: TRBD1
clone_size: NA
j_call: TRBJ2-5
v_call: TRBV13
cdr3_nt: TGTGCCAGCAGCTTCGGACAGGGGGCAGGAGAGACCCAGTACTTC
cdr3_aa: CASSFGQGAGETQYF

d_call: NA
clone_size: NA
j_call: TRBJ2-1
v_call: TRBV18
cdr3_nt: TGTGCCAGCTCACCAGAGGCGTTGGGTTACAATGAGCAGTTCTTC
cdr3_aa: CASSPEALGYNEQFF

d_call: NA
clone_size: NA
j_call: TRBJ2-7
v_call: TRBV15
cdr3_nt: TGTGCCACCAGCGCGGCTCTACCAGGGAGCCCTCTCGAGCAGTACTTC
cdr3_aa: CATSAALPGSPLEQYF

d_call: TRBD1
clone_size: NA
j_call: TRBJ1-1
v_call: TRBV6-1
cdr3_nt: TGTGCCAGCAGTGAAGCGGGGACAGGGAACACTGAAGCTTTCTTT
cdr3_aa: CASSEAGTGNTEAFF

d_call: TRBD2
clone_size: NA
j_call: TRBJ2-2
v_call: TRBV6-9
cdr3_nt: TGTGCCAGCAACGCTAGCGGGAACAACTACACCGGGGAGCTGTTTTTT
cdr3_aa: CASNASGNNYTGELFF

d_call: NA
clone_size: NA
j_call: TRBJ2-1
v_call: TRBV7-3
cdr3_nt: TGTGCCAGCAGCTTACAGTCTCATCGGAGGGGTTACAATGAGCAGTTCTTC
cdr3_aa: CASSLQSHRRGYNEQFF

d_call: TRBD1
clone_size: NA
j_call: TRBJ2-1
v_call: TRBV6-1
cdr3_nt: TGTGCCAGCAGTGAAGGCAGGGGGCGATGGGGGAATGAGCAGTTCTTC
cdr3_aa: CASSEGRGRWGNEQFF

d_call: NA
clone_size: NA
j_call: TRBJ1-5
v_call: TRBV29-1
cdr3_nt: TGCAGCGGGGTGACGGATCTTAATCAGCCCCAGCATTTT
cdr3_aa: CSGVTDLNQPQHF

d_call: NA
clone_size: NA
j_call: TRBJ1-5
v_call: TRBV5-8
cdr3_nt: TGTGCCAGCAGCCGCGCGGACAGTTCCTTATATAGCAATCAGCCCCAGCATTTT
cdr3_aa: CASSRADSSLYSNQPQHF

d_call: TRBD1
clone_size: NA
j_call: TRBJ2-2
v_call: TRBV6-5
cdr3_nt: TGTGCCAGCAGACGGGACAGAGACACCGGGGAGCTGTTTTTT
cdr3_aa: CASRRDRDTGELFF

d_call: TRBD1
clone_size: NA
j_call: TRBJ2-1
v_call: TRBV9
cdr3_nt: TGTGCCAGCAGCGTAGGTACAGGGGGCTGGGGCAATGAGCAGTTCTTC
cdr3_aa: CASSVGTGGWGNEQFF

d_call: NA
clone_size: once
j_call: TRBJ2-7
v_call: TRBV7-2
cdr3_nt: TGTGCCAGCAGCTTAGGTGGACAGTACGAGCAGTACTTC
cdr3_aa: CASSLGGQYEQYF

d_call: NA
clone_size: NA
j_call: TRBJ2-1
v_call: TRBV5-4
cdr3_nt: TGTGCCAGCAGCTTCGACCCGGGCCCCCGTTCGGATGAGCAGTTCTTC
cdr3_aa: CASSFDPGPRSDEQFF

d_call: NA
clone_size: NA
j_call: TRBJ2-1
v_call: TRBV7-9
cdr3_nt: TGTGCCAGCAGCTTAGCTTTGTCTAGCGACTCGAGCTCCTACAATGAGCAGTTCTTC
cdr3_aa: CASSLALSSDSSSYNEQFF

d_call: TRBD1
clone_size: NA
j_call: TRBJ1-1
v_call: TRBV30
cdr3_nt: TGTGCCTGGAGCGCCGACAGGGGCACTGAAGCTTTCTTT
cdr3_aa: CAWSADRGTEAFF